One T cell receptor beta chain is described in this entry. Its cognate antigen is unknown. The CDR3 is 14 residues long. Germline V gene data show CDR1 as SNHLY and CDR2 as FYNNEI. V was pared by 7 bases and J by 3 bases, with 5 bases of the junction left unmatched. This entry belongs to a study of cytomegalovirus exposure and HLA in healthy donors. Findings and limits, study-wide: As confirmed in vitro, a few CMV-associated chains were specific for CMV antigens. Cytomegalovirus status was reportedly diagnosed by the classifier with high sensitivity and specificity. It was approximately 160 TCR beta chains that were listed as cytomegalovirus-associated.

The donors were members of the validation cohort comprising over a hundred subjects, separate from the roughly 670-subject first cohort. TCRdb's copy holds only in-frame clones and misses some; the assay was immunoSEQ multiplex PCR. The sample yields roughly 300,000 clones, about 90% seen once. This clonotype was obtained from a woman aged 25 to 45 in good health and CMV-seropositive. The chain is built from TRBV2 and TRBJ2-5; TRBD1 matches at 10 bases. Sequencing used PBMCs. The DNA for the CDR3 is TGTGCCAGCAAGCCCGGGACAGGGGAAGAGACCCAGTACTTC. This codes for CASKPGTGEETQYF.